The present T cell receptor (beta chain) was sequenced within a study of Ad26.COV2.S vaccination and SARS-CoV-2 variants. General study points: Non-spike TCR breadth showed similarity between vaccine and placebo recipients.

Assay: immunoSEQ multiplex PCR; the TCRdb copy retains only in-frame clones and omits some. This sample has 300,000 to 350,000 clones, with around 89% found just once. As for this clone: The antigen is undetermined.

CDR1 and CDR2 from the germline V gene are SQVTM and ANQGSEA. Trimming at V came to 4 bases and at J to 8 bases, leaving 9 bases not matched to a gene. This CDR3 spans 15 amino acids. The treatment denotes: 15 to 20 received Ad26.COV2.S at low or high dose, single or two shots; about 5 received placebo; per-sample allocation not given. Samples came from day 63 after the first vaccine or placebo injection. The chain carries TRBV29-1 and TRBJ2-1; the match to TRBD2 covers 12 bases. The sample here was peripheral blood, taken in a trial of Ad26.COV2.S vaccine versus placebo. The TCR originated in a person between 18 and 65 years old who received the Ad26.COV2.S COVID-19 vaccine or a placebo. CDR3 protein: CSVATLAGGQDEQFF. The CDR3 DNA is TGCAGCGTTGCGACCCTAGCGGGAGGGCAGGATGAGCAGTTCTTC.